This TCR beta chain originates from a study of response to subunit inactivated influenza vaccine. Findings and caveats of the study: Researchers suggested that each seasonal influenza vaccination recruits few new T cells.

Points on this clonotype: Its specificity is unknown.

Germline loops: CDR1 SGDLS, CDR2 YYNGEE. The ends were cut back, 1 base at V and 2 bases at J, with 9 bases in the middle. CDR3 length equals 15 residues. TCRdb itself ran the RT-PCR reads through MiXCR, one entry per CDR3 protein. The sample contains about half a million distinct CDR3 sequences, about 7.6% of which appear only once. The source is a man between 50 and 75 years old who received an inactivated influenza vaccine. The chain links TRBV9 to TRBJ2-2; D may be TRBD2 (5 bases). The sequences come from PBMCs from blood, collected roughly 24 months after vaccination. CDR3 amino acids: CASSVYEGNTGELFF. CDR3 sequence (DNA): TGTGCCAGCAGCGTATACGAGGGTAACACCGGGGAGCTGTTTTTT.